Below, 26 T cell receptor beta chains from the same sample are listed, as sequenced in a study of T cells after yellow fever vaccination. TCRdb re-analysed the 5' RACE reads in MiXCR, keeping a single row per CDR3 protein. The sample yields 140,000 to 150,000 distinct CDR3 sequences, roughly 6.7% seen once. The sequenced sample was CD4+ T cells sorted from PBMCs, obtained 10 days after the yellow fever booster vaccination. These receptors all stem from a young man who received the YFV17D yellow fever vaccine.

This clonotype was seen ten or more times. This chain connects TRBV5-1 to TRBJ2-3; 7 bases are shared with TRBD2. Germline loops: CDR1 SGHRS, CDR2 YFSETQ. This CDR3 region has 14 residues. V dropped 4 bases and J dropped 0; count of bases not matched to a gene: 2. The CDR3 DNA is TGCGCCAGCAGCATGACTAGCAGCACAGATACGCAGTATTTT. This sequence encodes CASSMTSSTDTQYF. The variable domain in full, completed from reference TRBV5-1 and TRBJ2-3, reads KAGVTQTPRYLIKTRGQQVTLSCSPISGHRSVSWYQQTPGQGLQFLFEYFSETQRNKGNFPGRFSGRQFSNSRSEMNVSTLELGDSALYLCASSMTSSTDTQYFGPGTRLTVL.

On this clonotype: A much larger clone differs from this one at a single base, so this may be a read error. The chain carries TRBV15 and TRBJ2-7; weak D call: TRBD2 (5 bases). The CDR3 runs to 14 residues. Germline lookup yields CDR1 LNHNV and CDR2 YYDKDF (reference sequence). Trimming pared 0 bases from V and 3 bases from J, leaving 9 bases between. Written as DNA, the CDR3 is TGTGCCACCAGCAGAGAATCCGGGGACTACGAGCAGTACTTC. Protein: CATSRESGDYEQYF.

The chain joins TRBV20-1 to TRBJ2-2; tentative D call: TRBD2 (5 bases). The V end lost 2 bases, the J end lost 4 bases, and 11 bases lay between the germline ends. The CDR3 loop spans 14 amino acids. Germline loops: CDR1 DFQATT, CDR2 SNEGSKA (reference sequence). CDR3 protein: CSARREWGTGELFF. CDR3 nucleotides: TGCAGTGCTAGAAGGGAGTGGGGCACCGGGGAGCTGTTTTTT.

In this sample, this clonotype turned up many times. The V call is TRBV5-1, the J call TRBJ2-1, with 10 bases aligning to TRBD2. The J segment lost 8 bases and the V segment lost 5 bases, leaving 7 bases of the junction unmatched. This CDR3 is built from 14 residues. Germline V gene sequence: CDR1 SGHRS, CDR2 YFSETQ. The CDR3 bases are TGCGCCAGCAGGGCAGCGGGAGGGGAAGATGAGCAGTTCTTC. Protein: CASRAAGGEDEQFF.

Ten or more counts support this clonotype. The rearrangement links TRBV10-3 to TRBJ2-1; no reliable D call. CDR3 size: 12 residues. Per germline, CDR1 ENHRY and CDR2 SYGVKD. Trimming cost V 0 bases and J 7 bases, with 4 bases left between them. CDR3 in amino acids: CAISESENEQFF. The CDR3 bases are TGTGCCATCAGTGAGTCTGAAAATGAGCAGTTCTTC.

This clonotype was seen repeatedly, ten times or more. V gene TRBV7-2 combines with J gene TRBJ1-1; the D gene is possibly TRBD1 (5 bases). The V gene lost 5 bases and the J gene lost 4 bases, with 17 bases spanning the gap. From germline, CDR1 is SGHTA and CDR2 FQGNSA. CDR3 length: 15 residues. In DNA form, the CDR3 reads TGTGCCAGCAGCCTACGTATGGGGGTTTTCACTGAAGCTTTCTTT. This sequence encodes CASSLRMGVFTEAFF.

The table lists this clonotype with many counts. The chain joins TRBV20-1 to TRBJ1-4; 8 bases agree with TRBD1. Trimming at V came to 0 bases and at J to 8 bases, leaving 8 bases not matched to a gene. This CDR3 is 15 amino acids long. CDR1 is DFQATT and CDR2 is SNEGSKA in the germline V gene (reference sequence). CDR3 amino acids: CSARELGQGWEKLFF. The CDR3 DNA is TGCAGTGCTAGAGAACTCGGACAGGGCTGGGAAAAACTGTTTTTT.

Note on this clonotype: This may be a read error, as it is one base from a much larger clone. The chain joins TRBV21-1 to TRBJ2-3; the D call in the table, TRBD1, was not verified against the DNA. TRBV21-1 is an annotated pseudogene. The length of the CDR3 is 16 residues. The CDR3 region has the DNA TGTGCCAGCAGATACTTAGAGGGGAGAGGAAAGAATACGCAGTATTTT. Amino acid sequence: CASRYLEGRGKNTQYF.

In its sample, this clonotype was seen many times. The rearrangement uses TRBV29-1 and TRBJ1-6; no clear D gene. Between the trimmed V and J ends, which lost 7 bases and 10 bases, there was a span of 14 bases. Per germline, CDR1 SQVTM and CDR2 ANQGSEA. The CDR3 runs 12 residues. CDR3 region: CSADLSMSPLHF. CDR3 sequence (DNA): TGCAGCGCTGACCTCTCGATGTCACCCCTCCACTTT.

At least ten counts were recorded for this clonotype. The chain uses TRBV12-3 or TRBV12-4 and TRBJ2-1, with D uncertain. V lost 6 bases, J lost 10 bases, and 16 bases lay in between. The CDR3 contains 13 residues. The CDR3 is CASRDRLLGEQFF. For the CDR3, the DNA is TGTGCCAGCAGGGACCGGTTGTTAGGGGAGCAGTTCTTC.

This clonotype was counted many times. The chain recombines TRBV18 with TRBJ2-3; possibly TRBD1 or TRBD2 for D (5 bases each). The germline V gene has CDR1 KGHSH and CDR2 LQKENI. This CDR3 spans 14 amino acids. V lost 4 bases, J lost 4 bases, and 12 bases lay in between. The CDR3 region has the DNA TGTGCCAGCTCACGACGGGAAGGGGCAGATACGCAGTATTTT. Protein product: CASSRREGADTQYF. The variable domain in full, with the rest retrieved from reference TRBV18 and TRBJ2-3, is NAGVMQNPRHLVRRRGQEARLRCSPMKGHSHVYWYRQLPEEGLKFMVYLQKENIIDESGMPKERFSAEFPKEGPSILRIQQVVRGDSAAYFCASSRREGADTQYFGPGTRLTVL.

In this sample, this clonotype turned up many times. The CDR3 is CASSADPQGGGYTF. CDR3 DNA sequence: TGTGCCAGCAGCGCCGACCCCCAGGGGGGTGGCTACACCTTC. V usage is TRBV9 and J usage is TRBJ1-2; the match to TRBD1 covers 7 bases. J lost 7 bases, V lost 3 bases, and 9 bases had no gene match. The CDR3 runs 14 residues. From germline, CDR1 is SGDLS and CDR2 YYNGEE.

This clonotype was picked up many times. V and J are TRBV6-2 or TRBV6-3 and TRBJ2-7, with TRBD2 identical over 7 bases. CDR3 length: 13 amino acids. Germline V gives CDR1 MNHEY, CDR2 SVGEGT. V trimming: 8 bases; J trimming: 2 bases; junction bases outside the gene matches: 6. CDR3 nucleotide sequence: TGTGCCAGCGTCCTAGCGGTCACCTACGAGCAGTACTTC. This translates into CASVLAVTYEQYF.

The chain links TRBV15 to TRBJ2-2; D possibly uses TRBD1 or TRBD2 (6 bases each). Between the trimmed V and J ends, which lost 6 bases and 1 base, there was a span of 12 bases. CDR3 length equals 15 residues. In germline, CDR1 is LNHNV, CDR2 YYDKDF (reference sequence). The CDR3 nucleotides are TGTGCCACCAGGGGGGGCGGACAGAACACCGGGGAGCTGTTTTTT. Residues: CATRGGGQNTGELFF.

Concerning this clonotype itself: A read error may be the cause here, since a much bigger clone is one base away. Here the CDR3 DNA reads TGTCCCAGCAGCTTTGAAAGGGCCTACGAGCAGTACTTC. It translates to CPSSFERAYEQYF. This sequence joins TRBV7-2 and TRBJ2-7; the D is unclear. Germline assignment: CDR1 SGHTA and CDR2 FQGNSA. This CDR3 has 13 residues. The full variable domain, in which reference TRBV7-2 and TRBJ2-7 provide the parts outside the CDR3, is GAGVSQSPSNKVTEKGKDVELRCDPISGHTALYWYRQSLGQGLEFLIYFQGNSAPDKSGLPSDRFSAERTGGSVSTLTIQRTQQEDSAVYLCPSSFERAYEQYFGPGTRLTVT.

On this clonotype itself: A much larger clone lies one base from this, so it may be a read error. DNA of the CDR3: TGCGCCAGCACCTCCGACCATGGTCAGCAAGAGACCCAGTACTTC. Translation gives CASTSDHGQQETQYF. The rearrangement links TRBV10-1 to TRBJ2-5; D not certain. In germline, CDR1 is WNHNN, CDR2 SYGVQD (reference sequence). CDR3 length equals 15 residues. V was cut by 7 bases and J by 2 bases, with 17 bases left in between.

The chain uses TRBV5-1 and TRBJ1-2, with D possibly matching TRBD1 (5 bases). The V and J ends lost 0 bases and 4 bases respectively, with 13 bases between them. Germline CDR1 is SGHRS and CDR2 is YFSETQ. This CDR3 contains 15 residues. CDR3 residues: CASSLGTRQGYGYTF. The CDR3 region has the DNA TGCGCCAGCAGCTTGGGGACGCGGCAGGGCTATGGCTACACCTTC.

This clonotype was detected ten times or more. The chain uses TRBV4-3 and TRBJ1-2, with D tentatively TRBD1 (5 bases). The CDR3 runs to 14 residues. V lost 1 base and J 7 bases, leaving 13 bases between the germline ends. Germline V lookup: CDR1 LGHNA, CDR2 YSLEER. CDR3 DNA: TGCGCCAGCAGCCAAGTGGGGGGGACGCGTGGCTACACCTTC. Protein product: CASSQVGGTRGYTF.

This clonotype was detected many times. The chain recombines TRBV4-2 with TRBJ2-3; 10 nucleotides match TRBD2. The CDR3 totals 15 residues. J was trimmed by 4 bases and V by 1 base; bases with no gene match: 2. The germline gives CDR1 LGHNA, CDR2 YNFKEQ. This chain's CDR3 is CASSQAAGGPDTQYF. The CDR3, as DNA: TGTGCCAGCAGCCAAGCAGCGGGAGGGCCAGATACGCAGTATTTT.

This clonotype was seen just once. The rearrangement uses TRBV19 and TRBJ1-5, with D tentatively TRBD1 (6 bases). V was trimmed by 4 bases and J by 6 bases, leaving 13 bases between them. In germline, CDR1 is LNHDA, CDR2 SQIVND (reference sequence). The CDR3 is 14 amino acids. CDR3 region: CASSNRVPSQPQHF. In DNA, the CDR3 is TGTGCCAGTAGTAACAGGGTCCCTAGTCAGCCCCAGCATTTT. Full variable domain (rest looked up from reference TRBV19 and TRBJ1-5): DGGITQSPKYLFRKEGQNVTLSCEQNLNHDAMYWYRQDPGQGLRLIYYSQIVNDFQKGDIAEGYSVSREKKESFPLTVTSAQKNPTAFYLCASSNRVPSQPQHFGDGTRLSIL.

This clonotype was seen at least ten times. The chain uses TRBV5-1 and TRBJ2-3; tentative D call: TRBD2 (6 bases). Trimming removed 0 bases from V and 5 bases from J, with 13 bases in between. The CDR3 spans 15 residues. Germline lookup yields CDR1 SGHRS and CDR2 YFSETQ. This CDR3 is CASSLGDFGGDTQYF. The CDR3 nucleotides read TGCGCCAGCAGCTTGGGGGACTTCGGCGGAGATACGCAGTATTTT.

The sample holds many counts of this clonotype. V is TRBV7-2 and J is TRBJ2-7, with D perhaps matching TRBD2 (6 bases). Between the trimmed V and J ends, which lost 3 bases and 5 bases, there was a span of 14 bases. Germline CDR1 reads SGHTA; CDR2 reads FQGNSA. CDR3 length equals 14 residues. The CDR3 reads CASSLTGTSHEQYF. The CDR3 coding sequence is TGTGCCAGCAGCTTGACCGGGACTTCTCACGAGCAGTACTTC.

This chain joins TRBV18 and TRBJ2-5; no clear D. CDR1 KGHSH and CDR2 LQKENI come from the germline V gene. Trimming took off 3 bases at V and 0 bases at J, with 5 bases between the two ends. The CDR3 spans 13 residues. The CDR3 sequence: CASSPPNQETQYF. CDR3 bases: TGTGCCAGCTCACCCCCGAACCAAGAGACCCAGTACTTC. The full variable domain, with the rest looked up from reference TRBV18 and TRBJ2-5, is NAGVMQNPRHLVRRRGQEARLRCSPMKGHSHVYWYRQLPEEGLKFMVYLQKENIIDESGMPKERFSAEFPKEGPSILRIQQVVRGDSAAYFCASSPPNQETQYFGPGTRLLVL.

In this sample, this clonotype turned up many times. V gene TRBV24-1 combines with J gene TRBJ2-5; D is tentatively TRBD1 or TRBD2 (5 bases each). The V gene lost 7 bases and the J gene lost 5 bases, with 13 bases spanning the gap. The germline V gene encodes CDR1 KGHDR and CDR2 SFDVKD. This CDR3 region has 13 residues. The DNA of the CDR3 is TGTGCCACCAGCGGGACCGCTAGGGAGACCCAGTACTTC. It translates to CATSGTARETQYF.

This clonotype was seen at least ten times. CDR3 amino acids: CAWSVGRVLTF. In DNA form, the CDR3 reads TGTGCCTGGAGTGTTGGGAGGGTCCTGACTTTC. The gene calls are TRBV30 and TRBJ2-6; D is possibly TRBD2 (6 bases). From germline, CDR1 is GTSNPN and CDR2 SVGIG (reference sequence). CDR3 length equals 11 residues. The ends were cut back, 0 bases at V and 13 bases at J, with 7 bases in the middle.

This clonotype came up a few times. This rearrangement joins TRBV19 to TRBJ1-4; D might be TRBD1 (5 bases). Germline CDR1 is LNHDA and CDR2 is SQIVND (reference sequence). V was trimmed by 8 bases and J by 3 bases, leaving 10 bases between them. The CDR3 runs 13 residues. The DNA for the CDR3 is TGTGCCAGTCGACAGCCTTCTAATGAAAAACTGTTTTTT. Protein: CASRQPSNEKLFF.